This entry is about one TCR beta chain. Its antigen is currently unknown. The junction and the germline gene differ at one end; a read error may be behind it. This sample is drawn from a study of OX40 agonist ivuxolimab in advanced cancers. Across the study: An agonistic human IgG2 monoclonal antibody against OX40 (CD134) was given. Broader study findings: Clonal expansion from baseline to week 6 occurred in both CD4+ and CD8+ T cells.

Enrollment shut out patients with autoimmune disease history or systemic immunosuppression. Germline CDR1 SSHAT, CDR2 FNYEAQ (reference sequence). The CDR3 spans 9 residues. Here immunoSEQ multiplex PCR was the method, and the copy in TCRdb shows in-frame clones only, minus some. The repertoire includes roughly 50,000 clones, about 86% of them detected once, and about 1% sits in the top ten. V is TRBV7-7 and J is TRBJ1-2; no clear D. Specimen: CD4+ or CD8+ T cells sorted from blood, collected in a trial of the OX40 agonist ivuxolimab. This clonotype was sampled from an adult with an advanced solid tumor such as melanoma, head and neck, liver or kidney cancer. CDR3 sequence: CASSPRGAF. CDR3 DNA: TGTGCCAGCAGCCCCCGCGGCGCCTTC.